This TCR beta chain was found in a study of blood T cell repertoires in COVID-19. Whole-study context: Italy, Spain and the United States were the sources of the convalescent and acute COVID-19 samples.

CDR3 size: 14 residues. Germline V gives CDR1 MNHEY, CDR2 SMNVEV (reference sequence). J was trimmed by 5 bases and V by 3 bases; bases with no gene match: 6. Comment on this clone: Additional DNA sequences in this sample encode the identical CDR3.

The table came from immunoSEQ multiplex PCR; TCRdb's copy has only in-frame clones and leaves some out. The sample has about 260,000 clones, 85% to 90% seen once. The TCR originated in a middle-aged woman with acute or convalescent COVID-19. Sequencing was performed on peripheral blood. The chain combines TRBV27 with TRBJ1-2, with TRBD1 matching 7 bases. The CDR3 DNA reads TGTGCCAGCAGTTTGTCAGGGGGATCATATGGCTACACCTTC. Protein sequence: CASSLSGGSYGYTF.